This record concerns one T cell receptor beta chain sequence. No cognate antigen has been identified for it. Within one base of it there is no much larger clone, and no base qualities were kept. The data were obtained in a study of OX40 agonist ivuxolimab in advanced cancers. For context, the study as a whole: Ivuxolimab was an agonistic, fully human IgG2 monoclonal antibody directed against OX40 (CD134), a costimulatory receptor. Intravenous ivuxolimab was administered to patients every 2 weeks at six dose levels: 0.01, 0.1, 0.3, 1.5, 3 and 10 mg/kg. The paper covers the monotherapy dose-escalation part of the phase I ivuxolimab trial, which included N ≈ 57 patients. Prior anti-PD-1, anti-PD-L1 or anti-CTLA-4 therapy was permitted, and approximately 39% of dose-escalation patients had received checkpoint inhibitors. Among the 52 dose-escalation patients, about 20 had hepatocellular carcinoma, roughly 15 melanoma, 9 renal cell carcinoma and 9 head and neck cancer. Partial responses occurred in three dose-escalation patients: two with cutaneous melanoma and one with hepatocellular carcinoma. In the dose-escalation cohort, roughly 82% of patients were male, and the mean age was 60 years with a range of roughly 23 to 90. Peripheral TCRbeta sequencing was intended to test whether TCR sequence diversity was altered and clonal T-cell expansion was caused by ivuxolimab.

Genomic DNA was extracted from sorted cells for sequencing of the TCRbeta CDR3 region. The immunoSEQ Assay was used to sequence the TCRbeta CDR3 regions. TCRdb carries this immuneACCESS record with in-frame sequences only. Its versions omit some clonotypes, under half of them owing to an unresolved V gene in the studies checked, with the rest unexplained. A total of 75,000 to 90,000 clones appear in this sample, more than 85% of them only once. Around 1.1% of the sample belongs to the ten largest clones. The CDR3, from cysteine to phenylalanine, totals 15 residues. The sequence is cut down to CDR3 DNA, 45 bases in frame from base 1. Taken from the germline V gene, the CDR1 and CDR2 loops are ENHRY and SYGVKD. Trimming costs V 3 bases and J 2 bases, and their ends lie 11 bases apart. The study at large found these results: In partial responders in the 0.1-3.0 mg/kg groups, normalized peripheral clonal expansion was found to be among the lowest, especially among CD8+ T cells. After ivuxolimab, CD8+ T cells had more expanded clones than CD4+ T cells on average. Which antigens the clonally expanded peripheral T cells were specific for was not determined. Low levels of normalized T-cell clonal expansion were also seen in some patients who did not respond. At doses of 0.1 to 3.0 mg/kg, clonal expansion of both CD4+ and CD8+ T cells in blood was seen between baseline and week 6.

The trial excluded patients who had a history of autoimmune disease or who were on systemic immunosuppression. Peripheral blood for TCR sequencing was drawn from every dose cohort at baseline, at cycle 4 day 1 and at cycle 7 day 1. The samples were taken from a phase I, first-in-human, multicenter, open-label dose-escalation trial of ivuxolimab. Adults with locally advanced or metastatic head and neck squamous cell, hepatocellular, melanoma or renal cell carcinoma were enrolled in the trial. Before TCR sequencing, CD4+ and CD8+ T cells were separately sorted from peripheral blood. Recombination linked TRBV10-3 to TRBJ1-5, and the D gene may be TRBD1, 5 bases matching. The receptor comes from an adult with an advanced solid tumor such as melanoma, head and neck, liver or kidney cancer. Sequences were derived from CD4+ or CD8+ T cells sorted from blood, sampled in a trial of the OX40 agonist ivuxolimab. DNA sequence: TGTGCCATCAGTGATTCCGGGGGTGGCAATCAGCCCCAGCATTTT. This sequence encodes CAISDSGGGNQPQHF.